The clone carrying this T cell receptor beta chain was detected ten times or more. This specimen belongs to a study of T cells in Graves' hyperthyroidism and ophthalmopathy. Regions amplified from RNA transcripts were the TCR beta CDR3 regions. A first-round RT-PCR of the TCR CDR3 used the HTBI primer set. One entry per CDR3 protein results from TCRdb running MiXCR on the multiplex PCR reads. The profile covers 270,000 or so distinct CDR3 sequences, with about 25% appearing a single time and approximately 30% taken by the ten largest. Diagnosis of hyperthyroidism was new in patients aged 18 to 65, and its duration was under 2 months. There are 14 residues in the CDR3. Germline loops: CDR1 MNHNS, CDR2 SASEGT. The V gene lost 1 base and the J gene lost 4 bases, with 10 bases spanning the gap.

This clonotype originated in a middle-aged man with Graves' hyperthyroidism that later progressed to Graves' ophthalmopathy. The chain recombines TRBV6-1 with TRBJ2-5; D ambiguous. Sequenced material: blood. The CDR3: CASSEVGVPETQYF. CDR3 nucleotides: TGTGCCAGCAGTGAAGTTGGGGTTCCAGAGACCCAGTACTTC.